These T cell receptor beta chains were read from a single sample in a study of blood T cells in healthy people across ages. TCRdb ran MiXCR on the 5' RACE reads and lists one entry per CDR3 protein. The sample includes around 900,000 distinct CDR3 sequences, about 30% of them seen just once. The sequenced sample was blood. These receptors came from an elderly woman in good health. CDR3s leave out the opening cysteine and the closing phenylalanine or tryptophan.

j_call v_call cdr3_aa
TRBJ2-5 TRBV6-2/TRBV6-3 ASSMTSPETQY
TRBJ2-4 TRBV19 ASSIPDGVAKNIQY
TRBJ2-3 TRBV7-9 ASSRGQRGARTDTQY
TRBJ1-6 TRBV14 ASSQESSSQSVRNSPLH
TRBJ2-3 TRBV10-3 ATLLGEGADAQY
TRBJ2-3 TRBV5-1 ASSLPSGGSSTDTQY
TRBJ2-3 TRBV18 ASSPPVGDTQY
TRBJ2-7 TRBV5-1 ASSSLQGSNEQY
TRBJ2-3 TRBV5-1 ASSLRVGTDTQY
TRBJ2-3 TRBV30 AWIVKDSSTDTQY
TRBJ1-5 TRBV7-2 ASSLWGQSNQPQH
TRBJ2-4 TRBV12-3/TRBV12-4 ASSPPSGGAGAKNIQY
TRBJ2-1 TRBV5-1 ASSQRTFGGLLGNNEQF
TRBJ2-6 TRBV6-5 ASSSRGGANVLT
TRBJ2-1 TRBV30 ARSRDRGGLAYNEQF
TRBJ2-3 TRBV7-2 ASSLDRGTDTQY
TRBJ2-1 TRBV20-1 SAGKSVGNEQF
TRBJ1-1 TRBV30 AWSVTEEAF
TRBJ2-3 TRBV20-1 SAKWTGVDTQY
TRBJ1-2 TRBV28 ASTRTGGSNYGYT
TRBJ2-7 TRBV12-3/TRBV12-4 ASSLRSASGGYEQY
TRBJ1-6 TRBV19 ASTLGGIHSPLH
TRBJ2-4 TRBV4-2 ASSETPKNIQY
TRBJ2-5 TRBV7-2 ASSSMWGGQAYQETQY
TRBJ1-1 TRBV7-9 ASSYTGSMNTEAF
TRBJ2-4 TRBV7-2 ASSFDAPIIQY